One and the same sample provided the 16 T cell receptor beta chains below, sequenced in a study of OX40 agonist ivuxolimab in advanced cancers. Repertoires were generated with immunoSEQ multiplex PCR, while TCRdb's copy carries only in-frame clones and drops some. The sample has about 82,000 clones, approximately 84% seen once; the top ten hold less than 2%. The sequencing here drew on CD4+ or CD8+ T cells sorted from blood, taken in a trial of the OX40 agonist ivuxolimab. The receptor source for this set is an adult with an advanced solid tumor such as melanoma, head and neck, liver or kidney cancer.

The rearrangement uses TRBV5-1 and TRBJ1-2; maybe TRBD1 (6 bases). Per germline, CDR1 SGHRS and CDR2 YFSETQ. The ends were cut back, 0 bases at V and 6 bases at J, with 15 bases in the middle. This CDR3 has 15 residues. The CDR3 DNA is TGCGCCAGCAGCTTGGCTACCGGGGGCAGTGATGGCTACACCTTC. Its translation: CASSLATGGSDGYTF.

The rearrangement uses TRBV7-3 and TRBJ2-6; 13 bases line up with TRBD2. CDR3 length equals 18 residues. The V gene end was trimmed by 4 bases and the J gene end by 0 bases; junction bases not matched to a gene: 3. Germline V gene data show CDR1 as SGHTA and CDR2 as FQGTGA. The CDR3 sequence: CASSSGLAGSSGANVLTF. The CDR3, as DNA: TGTGCCAGCAGCTCGGGACTAGCGGGGTCCTCTGGGGCCAACGTCCTGACTTTC.

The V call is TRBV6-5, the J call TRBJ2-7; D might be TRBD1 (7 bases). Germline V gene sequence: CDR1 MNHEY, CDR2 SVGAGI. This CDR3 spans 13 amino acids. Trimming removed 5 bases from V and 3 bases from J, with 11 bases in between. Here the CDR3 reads CASSPGGHYEQYF. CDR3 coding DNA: TGTGCCAGCAGTCCAGGGGGGCACTACGAGCAGTACTTC.

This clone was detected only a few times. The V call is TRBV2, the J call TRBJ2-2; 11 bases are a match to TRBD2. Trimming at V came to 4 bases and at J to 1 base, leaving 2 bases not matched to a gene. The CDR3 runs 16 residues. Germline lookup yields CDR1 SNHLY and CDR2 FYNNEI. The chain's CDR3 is CASSGLAGGNTGELFF. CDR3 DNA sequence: TGTGCCAGCAGTGGTCTAGCGGGAGGGAACACCGGGGAGCTGTTTTTT.

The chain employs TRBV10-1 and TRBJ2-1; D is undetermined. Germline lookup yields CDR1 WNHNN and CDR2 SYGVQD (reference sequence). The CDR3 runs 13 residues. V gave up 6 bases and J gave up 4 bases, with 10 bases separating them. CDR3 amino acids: CASSPGLYNEQFF. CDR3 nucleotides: TGCGCCAGCAGCCCCGGGCTATACAATGAGCAGTTCTTC.

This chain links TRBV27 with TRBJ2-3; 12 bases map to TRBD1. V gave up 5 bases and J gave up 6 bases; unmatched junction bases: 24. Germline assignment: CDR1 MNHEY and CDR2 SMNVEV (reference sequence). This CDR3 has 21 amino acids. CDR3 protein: CASSPPYGTGGSAGVADTQYF. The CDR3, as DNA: TGTGCCAGCAGTCCTCCATACGGGACAGGGGGCTCGGCGGGCGTTGCGGATACGCAGTATTTT.

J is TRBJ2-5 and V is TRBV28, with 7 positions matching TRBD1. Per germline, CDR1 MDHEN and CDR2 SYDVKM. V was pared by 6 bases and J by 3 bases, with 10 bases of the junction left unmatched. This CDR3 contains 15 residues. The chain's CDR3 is CASSPLPGTEETQYF. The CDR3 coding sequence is TGTGCCAGCAGCCCATTACCCGGGACAGAAGAGACCCAGTACTTC.

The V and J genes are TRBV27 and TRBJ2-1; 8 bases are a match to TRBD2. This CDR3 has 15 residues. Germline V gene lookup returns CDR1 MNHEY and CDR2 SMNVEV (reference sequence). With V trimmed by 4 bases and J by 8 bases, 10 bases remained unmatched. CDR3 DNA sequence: TGTGCCAGCAGTTATAAGGGACTAGATGGCCATGAGCAGTTCTTC. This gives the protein CASSYKGLDGHEQFF.

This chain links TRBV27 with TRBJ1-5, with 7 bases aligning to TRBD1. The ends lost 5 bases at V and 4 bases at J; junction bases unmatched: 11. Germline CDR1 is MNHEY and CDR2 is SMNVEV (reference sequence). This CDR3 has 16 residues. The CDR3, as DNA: TGTGCCAGCAGTCCCGGGGAGGGCAGGGGGAATCAGCCCCAGCATTTT. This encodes CASSPGEGRGNQPQHF.

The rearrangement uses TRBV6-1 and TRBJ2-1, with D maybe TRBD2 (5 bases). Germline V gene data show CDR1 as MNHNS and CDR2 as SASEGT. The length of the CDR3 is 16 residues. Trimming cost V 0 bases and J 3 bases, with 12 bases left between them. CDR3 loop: CASSEARGSIYNEQFF. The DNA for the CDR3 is TGTGCCAGCAGTGAAGCGAGAGGGAGTATCTACAATGAGCAGTTCTTC.

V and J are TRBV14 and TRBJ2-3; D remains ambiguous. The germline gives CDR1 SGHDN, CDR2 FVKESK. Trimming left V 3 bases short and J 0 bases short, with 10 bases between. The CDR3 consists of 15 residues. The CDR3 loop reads CASSHLKTSTDTQYF. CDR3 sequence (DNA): TGTGCCAGCAGCCACCTAAAGACTAGCACAGATACGCAGTATTTT.

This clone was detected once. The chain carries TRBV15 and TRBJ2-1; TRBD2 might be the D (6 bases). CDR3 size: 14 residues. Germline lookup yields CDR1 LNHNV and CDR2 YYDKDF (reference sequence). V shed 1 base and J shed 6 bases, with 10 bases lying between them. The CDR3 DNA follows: TGTGCCACCAGCAGAGGGGGACTCCTCAATGAGCAGTTCTTC. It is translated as CATSRGGLLNEQFF.

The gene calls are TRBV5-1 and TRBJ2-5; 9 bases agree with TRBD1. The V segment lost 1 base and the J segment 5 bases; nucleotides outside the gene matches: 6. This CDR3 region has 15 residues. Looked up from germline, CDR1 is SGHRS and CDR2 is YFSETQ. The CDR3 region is CASSLIQGAGETQYF. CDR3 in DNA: TGCGCCAGCAGCTTGATACAGGGGGCTGGGGAGACCCAGTACTTC.

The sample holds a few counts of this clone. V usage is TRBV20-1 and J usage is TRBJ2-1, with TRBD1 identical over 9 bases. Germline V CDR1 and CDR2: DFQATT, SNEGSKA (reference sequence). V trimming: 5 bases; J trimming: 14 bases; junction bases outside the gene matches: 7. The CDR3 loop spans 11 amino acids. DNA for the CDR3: TGCAGTGCTGGCCCCGGGGACAGGGAGTTCTTC. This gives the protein CSAGPGDREFF.

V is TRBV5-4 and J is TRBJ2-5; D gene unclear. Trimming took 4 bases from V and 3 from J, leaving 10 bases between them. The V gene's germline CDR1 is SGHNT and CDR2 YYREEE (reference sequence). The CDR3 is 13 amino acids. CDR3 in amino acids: CASSPYMEETQYF. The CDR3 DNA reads TGTGCCAGCAGCCCCTACATGGAAGAGACCCAGTACTTC.

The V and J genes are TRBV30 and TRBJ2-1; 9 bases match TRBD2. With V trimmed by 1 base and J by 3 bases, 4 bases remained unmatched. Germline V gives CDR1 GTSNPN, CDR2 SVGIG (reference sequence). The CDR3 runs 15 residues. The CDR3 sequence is CAWSGLAENYNEQFF. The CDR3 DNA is TGTGCCTGGAGTGGACTAGCGGAGAACTACAATGAGCAGTTCTTC.